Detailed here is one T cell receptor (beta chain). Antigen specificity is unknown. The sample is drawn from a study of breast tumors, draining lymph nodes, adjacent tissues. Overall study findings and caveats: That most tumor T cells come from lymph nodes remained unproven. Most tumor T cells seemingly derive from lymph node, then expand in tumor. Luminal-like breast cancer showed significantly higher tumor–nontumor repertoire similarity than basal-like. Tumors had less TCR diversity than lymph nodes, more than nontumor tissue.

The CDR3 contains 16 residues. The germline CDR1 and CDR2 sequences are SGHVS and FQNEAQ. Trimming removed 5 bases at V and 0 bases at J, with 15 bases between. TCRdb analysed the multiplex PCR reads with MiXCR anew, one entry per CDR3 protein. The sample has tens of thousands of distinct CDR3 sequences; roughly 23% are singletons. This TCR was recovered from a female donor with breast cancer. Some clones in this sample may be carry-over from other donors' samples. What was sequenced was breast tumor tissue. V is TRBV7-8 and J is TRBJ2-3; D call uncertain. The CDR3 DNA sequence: TGTGCCAGCAGCCCGTCTCGGGCCGCAAGCACAGATACGCAGTATTTT. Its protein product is CASSPSRAASTDTQYF.